This TCR beta chain was retrieved from a study of cytomegalovirus exposure and HLA in healthy donors. General study points: A few CMV-associated chains were confirmed in vitro to be specific for CMV antigens. The study designated 150 or so TCR beta chains cytomegalovirus-associated. TRBV6-2, TRBV6-3 and other indistinguishable V segments were excluded.

V lost 0 bases and J 0 bases, leaving 15 bases between the germline ends. CDR3 length: 17 amino acids. Germline assignment: CDR1 GTSNPN and CDR2 SVGIG (reference sequence). It was with 60 Vbeta and 13 Jbeta primers that the PCR ran. Produced via immunoSEQ multiplex PCR; TCRdb's table is partial and in-frame only. Among around 200,000 clones, 60% to 85% were seen once, and the ten largest hold roughly 2.8%. A remark on this clone: What it binds is not known.

The material sequenced was PBMCs. The V and J genes are TRBV30 and TRBJ1-5; tentatively, D is TRBD1 (5 bases). This receptor was identified in a male donor in good health and CMV-seronegative. The CDR3 reads CAWSVSLDSFSNQPQHF. DNA for the CDR3: TGTGCCTGGAGTGTAAGTTTAGACAGTTTTAGCAATCAGCCCCAGCATTTT.